This is a list of T cell receptor beta chains from one sample in a study of blood T cell repertoires in COVID-19. Libraries were prepared by immunoSEQ multiplex PCR; TCRdb keeps only in-frame clonotypes and omits some of them. The sample has about 480,000 clones; about 89% are singletons. The sequenced material came from peripheral blood. All receptors derive from a woman aged 30 to 39 with acute or convalescent COVID-19. Both conserved end residues are part of each CDR3. A D gene is named only where the DNA matches it firmly. Clone sizes are given selectively: once, few, many, or a class where the clone is expanded.

TRBJ1-3	TRBV6-5	12	.	.	CASERSGNTIYF	TGTGCCAGCGAGAGGTCGGGAAACACCATATATTTT
TRBJ2-2	TRBV19	15	.	.	CASSDRAGGTGELFF	TGTGCCAGTAGTGATCGGGCAGGGGGGACCGGGGAGCTGTTTTTT
TRBJ1-1	TRBV30	14	TRBD1	once	CAWTHRTGGTEAFF	TGTGCCTGGACCCACCGGACAGGGGGCACTGAAGCTTTCTTT
TRBJ2-7	TRBV2	15	.	.	CATHLTDSSSYEQYF	TGTGCCACCCACCTGACGGACTCCAGCTCCTACGAGCAGTACTTC
TRBJ1-1	TRBV12-3/TRBV12-4	13	.	.	CASSAGSYTEAFF	TGTGCCAGCAGTGCAGGGTCCTACACTGAAGCTTTCTTT
TRBJ2-3	TRBV11-2	16	.	once	CASSSPQGEMTDTQYF	TGTGCCAGCAGCTCCCCCCAGGGTGAAATGACAGATACGCAGTATTTT
TRBJ2-7	TRBV7-9	13	.	.	CASSLVLSDEQYF	TGTGCCAGCAGCTTAGTCCTGTCTGACGAGCAGTACTTC
TRBJ2-5	TRBV11-2	13	.	.	CASRSGSQETQYF	TGTGCCAGCAGATCAGGGTCCCAAGAGACCCAGTACTTC
TRBJ2-5	TRBV2	12	.	.	CASSYRRETQYF	TGTGCCAGCAGTTACAGGCGAGAGACCCAGTACTTC
TRBJ1-2	TRBV27	13	.	few	CASRPGHSYGYTF	TGTGCCAGCAGGCCGGGACACTCCTATGGCTACACCTTC
TRBJ2-1	TRBV28	15	.	once	CASTPRDNHYNEQFF	TGTGCCAGCACCCCCCGGGACAACCACTACAATGAGCAGTTCTTC
TRBJ1-4	TRBV30	14	.	.	CAWSPGLGDEKLFF	TGTGCCTGGAGCCCCGGACTCGGGGATGAAAAACTGTTTTTT
TRBJ2-7	TRBV5-1	14	.	.	CASSLASPSYEQYF	TGCGCCAGCAGCTTGGCGTCTCCCTCCTACGAGCAGTACTTC